The 27 T cell receptor beta chains below all came from one sample that was sequenced in a study of T-cell reconstitution after alpha-beta-depleted transplantation in children. Using unique molecular identifiers, the investigators prepared the TCRbeta library. TCRdb re-called the PCR reads through MiXCR, storing one row per CDR3 protein. The sample includes roughly 590,000 distinct CDR3 sequences, roughly 15% of them seen just once. The material was PBMCs from the stem cell graft donor, obtained from the stem cell graft. The receptors shown here come from a human donor who donated a stem cell graft to a child with acute myeloid leukemia.

The sample holds a few counts of this clonotype. CDR3 DNA: TGTGCCAGCAGTTATGGTCTTGGGACAGGGGGCCTTATTAGCAATCAGCCCCAGCATTTT. Translated: CASSYGLGTGGLISNQPQHF. The J gene is TRBJ1-5, the V gene TRBV6-2 or TRBV6-3; 12 positions match TRBD1. The junction had 12 bases not matched to a gene; V was cut back by 3 bases and J by 0 bases. The CDR3 consists of 20 residues. The germline V gene has CDR1 MNHEY and CDR2 SVGEGT.

This clonotype was recorded many times. The chain couples TRBV20-1 to TRBJ1-6, with D perhaps matching TRBD1 (5 bases). This CDR3 comprises 14 residues. With 2 bases removed from V and 10 bases from J, the gap between germline ends came to 15 bases. Germline CDR1 DFQATT, CDR2 SNEGSKA (reference sequence). The CDR3 nucleotides read TGCAGTGCTAGACCCTCGGGGCGCGACTCACCCCTCCACTTT. Translating it yields CSARPSGRDSPLHF.

The chain links TRBV18 to TRBJ1-3; D is unclear. Trimming pared 3 bases from V and 1 base from J, leaving 16 bases between. The CDR3 sequence is 17 residues long. Germline assignment: CDR1 KGHSH and CDR2 LQKENI. CDR3 amino acids: CASSPRPGHVSGNTIYF. The CDR3 DNA is TGTGCCAGCTCACCCCGCCCAGGCCACGTTTCTGGAAACACCATATATTTT.

In this sample, this clonotype turned up many times. The chain has TRBV20-1 and TRBJ2-7; D unresolved. The V gene's germline CDR1 is DFQATT and CDR2 SNEGSKA (reference sequence). This CDR3 is 12 amino acids long. V lost 4 bases and J lost 4, with 11 bases in between. CDR3 DNA sequence: TGCAGTGCTAAGTCCATCGGTTACGAGCAGTACGTC. The encoded protein is CSAKSIGYEQYV.

The chain links TRBV15 to TRBJ2-5; D is ambiguous. Germline V CDR1 and CDR2: LNHNV, YYDKDF (reference sequence). V was shortened by 0 bases and J by 3 bases, with 11 bases between the two germline ends. This CDR3 region has 15 residues. The DNA of the CDR3 is TGTGCCACCAGCAGAGATCTCGAACTTAAAGAGACCCAGTACTTC. It is translated as CATSRDLELKETQYF.

This clonotype was seen many times. The chain employs TRBV6-5 and TRBJ2-7; 10 nucleotides line up with TRBD1. The CDR3 spans 15 residues. V shed 4 bases and J 1 base; nucleotides not matched to a gene: 4. CDR1 and CDR2 (germline): MNHEY, SVGAGI. The CDR3: CASSSRTGGSYEQYF. The CDR3 DNA reads as TGTGCCAGCAGTTCCAGGACAGGGGGGTCCTACGAGCAGTACTTC.

The chain uses TRBV11-2 and TRBJ1-1; maybe TRBD1 (5 bases). Deletions cut 5 bases from V and 6 bases from J, with 19 bases between. Germline CDR1 SGHAT, CDR2 FQNNGV. The CDR3 consists of 15 residues. CDR3 region: CASSAHRSSGSEAFF. For the CDR3, the DNA is TGTGCCAGCAGCGCTCACAGGTCCTCGGGGTCTGAAGCTTTCTTT.

This clonotype was seen ten or more times. The gene calls are TRBV20-1 and TRBJ2-1, with 10 bases matching TRBD1. CDR1 and CDR2 from the germline V gene are DFQATT and SNEGSKA (reference sequence). The ends lost 2 bases at V and 6 bases at J; junction bases unmatched: 4. The CDR3 is made up of 14 amino acids. CDR3 sequence: CSARSGQGGNEQFF. In DNA form, the CDR3 reads TGCAGTGCTAGATCCGGACAGGGGGGCAATGAGCAGTTCTTC.

The sample holds a few counts of this clonotype. The V and J genes are TRBV6-1 and TRBJ1-5; TRBD1 might be the D (5 bases). CDR3 length: 14 amino acids. Germline CDR1 reads MNHNS; CDR2 reads SASEGT. V lost 7 bases and J 3 bases, leaving 13 bases between the germline ends. CDR3 amino acids: CASNRYSTNQPQHF. The CDR3 DNA reads TGTGCCAGCAACAGGTACAGCACCAATCAGCCCCAGCATTTT.

This clonotype has ten or more counts. The chain employs TRBV12-3 or TRBV12-4 and TRBJ2-7; 7 positions agree with TRBD1. The CDR3 loop spans 17 amino acids. With 5 bases clipped from V and 3 bases from J, the junction kept 16 bases outside the gene matches. The CDR3 DNA reads as TGTGCCAGCAGTATACCGGGACAGCCTACCCCTTTCTACGAGCAGTACTTC. Protein sequence: CASSIPGQPTPFYEQYF.

This clonotype was seen at least ten times. CDR3 sequence reads: CASSYEGRSNTEAFF. CDR3 sequence (DNA): TGCGCCAGCAGCTACGAAGGAAGAAGCAACACTGAAGCTTTCTTT. The chain recombines TRBV5-1 with TRBJ1-1; D call uncertain. Trimming removed 3 bases at V and 2 bases at J, with 14 bases between. CDR3 length: 15 amino acids. The germline V gene encodes CDR1 SGHRS and CDR2 YFSETQ.

Of note for this clonotype: The germline gene is not matched at one end of the junction; a read error may be the cause. This chain connects TRBV12-3 or TRBV12-4 to TRBJ1-2; a weak D match, TRBD1 (6 bases). The length of the CDR3 is 16 residues. CDR3 amino acids: CASRFRGAELNYGNTF. The CDR3, as DNA: TGTGCCAGCAGATTCCGGGGGGCAGAACTCAACTATGGCAACACCTTC.

Only a few counts were recorded for this clonotype. The V and J genes are TRBV12-3 or TRBV12-4 and TRBJ2-3; no definite D call. The CDR3 contains 12 residues. The germline V and J ends were trimmed by 6 bases and 5 bases, with 9 bases remaining between them. The DNA for the CDR3 is TGTGCCAGCAGCCCCACAATAGATACGCAGTATTTT. Translating it yields CASSPTIDTQYF.

The sample holds many counts of this clonotype. The V and J genes are TRBV20-1 and TRBJ1-4; D is uncertain. CDR3 size: 15 residues. Germline V gene lookup returns CDR1 DFQATT and CDR2 SNEGSKA (reference sequence). V lost 3 bases and J lost 4, with 15 bases in between. The CDR3 DNA is TGCAGTGCTAGGGTGGACGGTACCGGTAATGAAAAACTGTTTTTT. This codes for CSARVDGTGNEKLFF.

The gene calls are TRBV10-1 and TRBJ2-7; 7 positions agree with TRBD2. Germline V gives CDR1 WNHNN, CDR2 SYGVQD (reference sequence). Germline trimming cut 5 bases from V and 0 bases from J; bases unmatched to any gene: 10. This CDR3 comprises 16 residues. The CDR3 bases are TGCGCCAGCAGTCCCGCTAGCGGTCCGAGCTCCTACGAGCAGTACGTC. This codes for CASSPASGPSSYEQYV.

In this sample, this clonotype turned up many times. The chain links TRBV5-5 to TRBJ1-4; unclear D gene. The germline V gene has CDR1 SGHKS and CDR2 YYEKEE (reference sequence). There are 11 residues in the CDR3. V lost 5 bases and J lost 8, with 7 bases in between. CDR3: CASRNGEKLFF. The CDR3 DNA reads as TGTGCCAGCAGGAACGGGGAAAAACTGTTTTTT.

The table lists this clonotype with many counts. V is TRBV20-1 and J is TRBJ1-1; 7 bases agree with TRBD1. In germline, CDR1 is DFQATT, CDR2 SNEGSKA (reference sequence). There are 12 residues in the CDR3. The V gene end was trimmed by 3 bases and the J gene end by 3 bases; junction bases not matched to a gene: 1. CDR3: CSASDRDTEAFF. The DNA for the CDR3 is TGCAGTGCTAGTGACAGGGACACTGAAGCTTTCTTT.

This clonotype was counted between two and nine times. The chain couples TRBV9 to TRBJ2-1; D may be TRBD2 (5 bases). With 2 bases removed from V and 8 bases from J, the gap between germline ends came to 17 bases. The CDR3 loop spans 15 amino acids. Germline CDR1 is SGDLS and CDR2 is YYNGEE. In DNA form, the CDR3 reads TGTGCCAGCAGCGTGCAGACTAACCTAGACGATGAGCAGTTCTTC. As protein: CASSVQTNLDDEQFF.

This clonotype was picked up a small number of times. The rearrangement links TRBV28 to TRBJ2-7; 8 bases fit TRBD1. The CDR3 runs 15 residues. Germline CDR1 is MDHEN and CDR2 is SYDVKM. V dropped 3 bases and J dropped 7; count of bases not matched to a gene: 11. CDR3 sequence reads: CASSFRGPRTGEQYV. DNA for the CDR3: TGTGCCAGCAGTTTCAGGGGGCCACGAACAGGGGAGCAGTACGTC.

In this sample, this clonotype turned up many times. The chain carries TRBV7-9 and TRBJ2-7, with 12 nucleotides matching TRBD1. There are 14 residues in the CDR3. Germline V gene lookup returns CDR1 SEHNR and CDR2 FQNEAQ (reference sequence). V was clipped by 3 bases and J by 5 bases; unmatched bases: 2. As DNA, the CDR3 is TGTGCCAGCAGCTTCGGGACAGGGGGCCACGAGCAGTACGTC. Protein product: CASSFGTGGHEQYV.

This clonotype came up a few times. V is TRBV5-1 and J is TRBJ2-3, with 7 bases identical to TRBD1. In germline, CDR1 is SGHRS, CDR2 YFSETQ. The CDR3 loop spans 14 amino acids. The V and J ends lost 7 bases and 4 bases, in that order; junction bases with no gene match: 9. The CDR3 sequence: CASSPTGVPDTQYF. The CDR3 region has the DNA TGCGCCAGCTCCCCTACAGGGGTCCCAGATACGCAGTATTTT.

This clonotype showed up many times. The V and J genes are TRBV20-1 and TRBJ2-1; 12 nucleotides agree with TRBD2. Germline lookup yields CDR1 DFQATT and CDR2 SNEGSKA (reference sequence). V lost 5 bases to trimming and J lost 3 bases; unmatched junction nucleotides: 5. The CDR3 spans 15 residues. In nucleotides, the CDR3 is TGCAGTGCTGGGCAGGGACTAGCGGGCTACAATGAGCAGTTCTTC. As protein: CSAGQGLAGYNEQFF.

This clonotype was picked up many times. The chain has TRBV7-9 and TRBJ1-2, with TRBD1 as a possible D gene (6 bases). V lost 5 bases and J lost 10, with 20 bases in between. The CDR3 covers 14 residues. CDR1 and CDR2 from the germline V gene are SEHNR and FQNEAQ (reference sequence). CDR3 protein: CASSPRTASPLYTF. CDR3 DNA sequence: TGTGCCAGCAGCCCCAGGACAGCCAGTCCCCTCTACACCTTC.

This clonotype was counted a few times. The chain carries TRBV12-3 or TRBV12-4 and TRBJ2-1, with 7 bases matching TRBD2. J lost 1 base, V lost 6 bases, and 6 bases had no gene match. This CDR3 contains 15 residues. DNA for the CDR3: TGTGCCAGCAGCACCTTGGGGGGGTCCTACAATGAGCAGTTCTTC. Translation: CASSTLGGSYNEQFF.

This clonotype has ten or more counts. The V and J genes are TRBV15 and TRBJ1-3; D is ambiguous. The CDR3 is made up of 14 amino acids. Germline V lookup: CDR1 LNHNV, CDR2 YYDKDF (reference sequence). Deletions cut 3 bases from V and 0 bases from J, with 6 bases between. The CDR3, as DNA: TGTGCCACCAGCAGCCACCACTCTGGAAACACCATATATTTT. Translating it yields CATSSHHSGNTIYF.

This clonotype showed up many times. This chain joins TRBV4-3 and TRBJ2-1; no reliable D call. Germline-derived CDR1 and CDR2 are LGHNA and YSLEER. V dropped 1 base and J dropped 0 bases, with 7 bases sitting between them. The CDR3 has 15 residues. The DNA for the CDR3 is TGCGCCAGCAGCCAAGGAATGAGCTCCTACAATGAGCAGTTCTTC. Translation: CASSQGMSSYNEQFF.

This clonotype was detected a few times. The V gene is TRBV6-5, the J gene TRBJ2-1; the D gene is possibly TRBD1 (5 bases). From germline, CDR1 is MNHEY and CDR2 SVGAGI. The CDR3 totals 14 residues. Deletions cut 0 bases from V and 7 bases from J, with 10 bases between. CDR3 loop: CASSYSRQPNEQFF. DNA of the CDR3: TGTGCCAGCAGTTACTCCCGACAGCCTAATGAGCAGTTCTTC.